One and the same sample provided the 10 T cell receptor beta chains below, sequenced in a study of cytomegalovirus exposure and HLA in healthy donors. Repertoires were generated with immunoSEQ multiplex PCR, while TCRdb's copy carries only in-frame clones and drops some. The sample includes 35,000 to 50,000 clones, 93% of them seen just once. The sequenced sample was PBMCs. The receptors originated from a woman aged 18-29 years in good health and CMV-seronegative.

V and J are TRBV4-1 and TRBJ1-5; D is ambiguous. Germline V lookup: CDR1 MGHRA, CDR2 YSYEKL. The CDR3 totals 16 residues. V was trimmed by 4 bases and J by 3 bases, leaving 16 bases between them. The CDR3 DNA follows: TGCGCCAGCAGCCCTGGGAGTGGCCCACCCAATCAGCCCCAGCATTTT. Residues: CASSPGSGPPNQPQHF.

The chain joins TRBV28 to TRBJ1-2; no firm D call. Germline CDR1 MDHEN, CDR2 SYDVKM. Deletions cut 2 bases from V and 2 bases from J, with 9 bases between. The CDR3 totals 14 residues. CDR3 loop: CASSLTPGNYGYTF. CDR3 coding DNA: TGTGCCAGCAGTTTAACTCCAGGCAACTATGGCTACACCTTC.

The chain couples TRBV18 to TRBJ2-2; tentatively, D is TRBD2 (5 bases). The ends were cut back, 4 bases at V and 1 base at J, with 16 bases in the middle. The CDR3 spans 17 residues. CDR1 KGHSH and CDR2 LQKENI come from the germline V gene. The CDR3 sequence is CASSLRRDGKNTGELFF. As DNA, the CDR3 is TGTGCCAGCTCACTAAGAAGAGACGGGAAGAACACCGGGGAGCTGTTTTTT.

The genes are TRBV19 and TRBJ2-3; 12 nucleotides align to TRBD2. This CDR3 has 15 residues. Germline V CDR1 and CDR2: LNHDA, SQIVND (reference sequence). V lost 9 bases and J lost 0; bases outside the gene matches: 4. CDR3 DNA sequence: TGTGCCAGCCGGACTAGCGGGGCTAGCACAGATACGCAGTATTTT. Its protein product is CASRTSGASTDTQYF.

The chain employs TRBV7-2 and TRBJ2-7; no definite D call. This CDR3 is 12 amino acids long. Trimming removed 1 base at V and 7 bases at J, with 8 bases between. The germline V gene encodes CDR1 SGHTA and CDR2 FQGNSA. CDR3 sequence (DNA): TGTGCCAGCAGCTTAGGAGAATATGAGCAGTACTTC. Translation gives CASSLGEYEQYF. The variable domain in full, with the rest retrieved from reference TRBV7-2 and TRBJ2-7, is GAGVSQSPSNKVTEKGKDVELRCDPISGHTALYWYRQSLGQGLEFLIYFQGNSAPDKSGLPSDRFSAERTGGSVSTLTIQRTQQEDSAVYLCASSLGEYEQYFGPGTRLTVT.

The genes are TRBV2 and TRBJ1-2; 7 nucleotides agree with TRBD1. With 9 bases clipped from V and 5 bases from J, the junction kept 12 bases outside the gene matches. Germline assignment: CDR1 SNHLY and CDR2 FYNNEI. The CDR3 spans 14 residues. The CDR3 DNA is TGTGCCAGTACTGCAACAGGGGTTCTTTATGGCTACACCTTC. Its translation: CASTATGVLYGYTF.

This clone is a singleton in its sample. J is TRBJ1-4 and V is TRBV21-1. TRBV21-1 counts as a pseudogene. The CDR3 is made up of 18 amino acids. DNA of the CDR3: TGTGCCAGCAGCCTTTTCATCTGGGGGGTCGAGGCTAATGAAAAACTGTTTTTT. As protein: CASSLFIWGVEANEKLFF.

V and J are TRBV6-1 and TRBJ1-1, with D tentatively TRBD1 (5 bases). The CDR3 spans 14 residues. Per the germline V gene, CDR1 is MNHNS and CDR2 is SASEGT. Between the trimmed V and J ends, which lost 5 bases and 0 bases, there was a span of 10 bases. CDR3 protein: CASSTGTMNTEAFF. The CDR3 region has the DNA TGTGCCAGCAGTACCGGGACTATGAACACTGAAGCTTTCTTT.

The V gene is TRBV5-4, the J gene TRBJ2-7; possibly TRBD2 for D (6 bases). The CDR3 length is 14 residues. Germline loops: CDR1 SGHNT, CDR2 YYREEE (reference sequence). Trimming removed 0 bases at V and 2 bases at J, with 9 bases between. The CDR3 DNA sequence: TGTGCCAGCAGCTTGGGAGGAGGGCCCTACGAGCAGTACTTC. Translation: CASSLGGGPYEQYF.

CDR3 protein: CASRNSQETQYF. DNA for the CDR3: TGTGCCAGCAGAAACAGCCAAGAGACCCAGTACTTC. This chain connects TRBV2 to TRBJ2-5; D is undetermined. Per germline, CDR1 SNHLY and CDR2 FYNNEI. V shed 6 bases and J shed 1 base, with 6 bases lying between them. The CDR3 covers 12 residues.